The TCR beta chain under discussion was sequenced for a study of blood T cells in healthy people across ages. Extraction yielded at least 6 micrograms of total RNA per sample. This clonotype has just a few counts. The second PCR ran roughly 6 to 11 cycles with a sample-barcoded 5' primer and J-beta primers. MiXCR, run by TCRdb on the 5' RACE reads, gives a single entry per CDR3 protein. Altogether approximately 820,000 distinct CDR3 sequences are present, about 42% being singletons, with the ten largest covering approximately 20%. Germline lookup yields CDR1 MNHNY and CDR2 SVGAGI (reference sequence). The CDR3 consists of 15 residues. Trimming cost V 6 bases and J 0 bases; bases outside gene matches: 2.

This chain joins TRBV6-6 and TRBJ1-6; 7 bases fit TRBD1. Material for sequencing was blood. The source of this sequence is a man aged 55 to 70 in good health. The CDR3 nucleotides read TGTGCCAGCAGGACAGGGAGCTCCTATAATTCACCCCTCCACTTT. It encodes CASRTGSSYNSPLHF.